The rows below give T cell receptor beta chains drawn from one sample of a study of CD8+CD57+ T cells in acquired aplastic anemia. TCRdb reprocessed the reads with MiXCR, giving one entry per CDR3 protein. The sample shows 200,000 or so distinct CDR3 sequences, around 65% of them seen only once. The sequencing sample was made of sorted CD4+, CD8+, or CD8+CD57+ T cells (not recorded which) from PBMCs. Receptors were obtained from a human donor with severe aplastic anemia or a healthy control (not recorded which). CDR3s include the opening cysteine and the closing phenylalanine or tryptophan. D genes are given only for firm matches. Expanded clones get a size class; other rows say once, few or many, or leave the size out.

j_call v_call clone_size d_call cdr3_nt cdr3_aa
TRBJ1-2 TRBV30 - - TGTGCCTGGAGTCCACTGTGGGAGCGCTATGGCTACACCTTC CAWSPLWERYGYTF
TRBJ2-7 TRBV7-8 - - TGTGCCAGCAGCTTAGACAGGGGAGGTTCCTACGAGCAGTACTTC CASSLDRGGSYEQYF
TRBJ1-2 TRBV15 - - TGTGCCACCAGCAGAGTAGTCGGCGACTACACCTTC CATSRVVGDYTF
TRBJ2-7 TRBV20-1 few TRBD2 TGCAGTGCTAGGGCGGGAGTGCCCTACGAGCAGTACTTC CSARAGVPYEQYF
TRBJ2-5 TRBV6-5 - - TGTGCCAGCAGCCGGACTAAGGGAGAGACCCAGTACTTC CASSRTKGETQYF
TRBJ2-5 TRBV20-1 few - TGCAGTGCTAGAAGGACAGTGGGGCTATCAGAGACCCAGTACTTC CSARRTVGLSETQYF
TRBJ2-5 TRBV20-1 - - TGCAGTGCTCAGACGGGAATGGAGACCCAGTACTTC CSAQTGMETQYF
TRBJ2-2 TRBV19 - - TGTGCCAGTAGTATAGCGGCAGGGGAGCTGTTTTTT CASSIAAGELFF
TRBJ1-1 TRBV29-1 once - TGCAGCGTTGAAGAGGGAACCCTTGAAGCTTTCTTT CSVEEGTLEAFF
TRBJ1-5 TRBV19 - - TGTGCCAGTAGTATGACAGTCAATCAGCCCCAGCATTTT CASSMTVNQPQHF
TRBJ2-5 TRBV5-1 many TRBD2 TGCGCCAGCAGCTCGGCGGGGGGATACCAAGAGACCCAGTACTTC CASSSAGGYQETQYF
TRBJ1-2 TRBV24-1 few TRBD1 TGTGCCACCAAAGGACAGGGCTTGGATGGCTACACCTTC CATKGQGLDGYTF
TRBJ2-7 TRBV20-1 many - TGCAGTGCGAGACACTACGAGCAGTACTTC CSARHYEQYF
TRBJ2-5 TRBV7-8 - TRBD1 TGTGCCAGCAGCTTAGGGACAGGGATGGAGACCCAGTACTTC CASSLGTGMETQYF
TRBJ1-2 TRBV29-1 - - TGCAGCGTTGGACAGGGCTACACCTTC CSVGQGYTF
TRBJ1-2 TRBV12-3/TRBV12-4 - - TGTGCCAGCAGTCGGGAAATTGACTACGGCTACACCTTC CASSREIDYGYTF
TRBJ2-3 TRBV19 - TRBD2 TGTGCCAGTAGTATGGGGACTAGCGGGGGGCCCTACAATGAGCAGTATTTT CASSMGTSGGPYNEQYF
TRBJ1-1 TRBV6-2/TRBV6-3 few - TGTGCCAGCAGTGCTTTCAGGGAGGCAGGAGCTTTCTTT CASSAFREAGAFF
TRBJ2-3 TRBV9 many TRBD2 TGTGCCAGCAGCACCTTACCCGGGGGGTCAGGAGATACGCAGTATTTT CASSTLPGGSGDTQYF
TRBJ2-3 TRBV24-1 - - TGTGCCACCAGTTGGGGGACCCACACAGATACGCAGTATTTT CATSWGTHTDTQYF
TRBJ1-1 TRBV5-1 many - TGCGCCAGCAGCTTGAAACTATCCGGCCGAGGGGCTAGGGGCACTGAAGCTTTCTTT CASSLKLSGRGARGTEAFF
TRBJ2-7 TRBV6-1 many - TGTGCCAGCAGTGATGTACGCAACTACGAGCAGTACTTC CASSDVRNYEQYF
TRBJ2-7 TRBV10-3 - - TGTGCCATCAGGGGGGACGGTCGGACCTACGAGCAGTACTTC CAIRGDGRTYEQYF
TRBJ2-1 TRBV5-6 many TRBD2 TGTGCCAGCAGCAGACTAGCGGGGACATCCTACAATGAGCAGTTCTTC CASSRLAGTSYNEQFF
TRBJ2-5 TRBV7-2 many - TGTGCCAGCAGCTTAAGTGTTGGGGTCTCGGTCCAAGAGACCCAGTACTTC CASSLSVGVSVQETQYF
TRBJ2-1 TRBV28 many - TGTGCCAGCAGCTTTAATGAGCAGTTCTTC CASSFNEQFF
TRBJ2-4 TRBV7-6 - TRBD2 TGTGCCAGCAGCCCTAGCGGGGGAGCCAAAAACATTCAGTACTTC CASSPSGGAKNIQYF
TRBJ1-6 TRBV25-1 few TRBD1 TGTGCCAGCAGTGAATGGACAGGGTCGAACTCACCCCTCCACTTT CASSEWTGSNSPLHF
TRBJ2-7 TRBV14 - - TGTGCCAGCAGCCAAGATCAGGGGGGAAAGGAGTACGAGCAGTACTTC CASSQDQGGKEYEQYF
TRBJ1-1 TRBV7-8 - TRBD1 TGTGCCAGCAGCTTAGTGTCAGGGGGTGGGTCTGAAGCTTTCTTT CASSLVSGGGSEAFF
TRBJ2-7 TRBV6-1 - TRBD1 TGTGCCAGCAGTGAAGGGGGACAGCTCTACGAGCAGTACTTC CASSEGGQLYEQYF
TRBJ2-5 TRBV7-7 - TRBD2 TGTGCTAGCGGGGCGGGGGGGCAAGAGACCCAGTACTTC CASGAGGQETQYF
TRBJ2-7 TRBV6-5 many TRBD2 TGTGCCACCGTCGCGGGGGGGGGAACCTACGAGCAGTACTTC CATVAGGGTYEQYF
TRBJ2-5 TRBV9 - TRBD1 TGTGCCAGCAGCGTAGGAGGACAGGGGACCCAAGAGACCCAGTACTTC CASSVGGQGTQETQYF
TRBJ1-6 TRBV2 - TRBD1 TGTGCCAGTACAGGAGGCCGAGGACAGGCGGATAATTCACCCCTCCACTTT CASTGGRGQADNSPLHF
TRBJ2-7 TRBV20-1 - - TGCAGTGCCCTCACACCCATACAGTACGAGCAGTACTTC CSALTPIQYEQYF
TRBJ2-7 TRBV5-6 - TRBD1 TGTGCCAGCAGCCCGTGGACAGGGGGCGGTTACGAGCAGTACTTC CASSPWTGGGYEQYF
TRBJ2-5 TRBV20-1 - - TGCAGTGCCGGAGGCCTTAGGGGAGAGACCCAGTACTTC CSAGGLRGETQYF
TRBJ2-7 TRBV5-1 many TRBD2 TGCGCCAGCAGCTTCACTAGCGGGGGCTCTCACGAGCAGTACTTC CASSFTSGGSHEQYF
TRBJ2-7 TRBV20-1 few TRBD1 TGCAGTGCTAGCCGAGGACAGGGAACGGGGGAGCAGTACTTC CSASRGQGTGEQYF
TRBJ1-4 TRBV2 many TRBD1 TGTGCCAGCAGTGCCGGGACAGGAGATGAAAAACTGTTTTTT CASSAGTGDEKLFF
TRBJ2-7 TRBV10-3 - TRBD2 TGTGCCATCAGTGGAGATAGCGGGGGGCCTTCCGAGCAGTACTTC CAISGDSGGPSEQYF
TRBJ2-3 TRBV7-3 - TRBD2 TGCGCCAGCAGCCGACTTGGACTAGCGGGGGGACTGAGGAGGTTTGGTACGCAGTATTTT CASSRLGLAGGLRRFGTQYF
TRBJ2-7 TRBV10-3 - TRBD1 TGTGCCATCAGTGAAACGGGACAGTCGTACTCCTACGAGCAGTACTTC CAISETGQSYSYEQYF
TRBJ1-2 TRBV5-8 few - TGTGCCAGCAGCTTTGGTCGCGAAAGTTCTTTCTATGGCTACACCTTC CASSFGRESSFYGYTF
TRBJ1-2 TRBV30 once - TGTGCCTGGAGTGAAACAGGGAACTATGGCTACACCTTC CAWSETGNYGYTF
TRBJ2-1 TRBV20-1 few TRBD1 TGCAGTGCTAGAGAGGGCAGGGGGCTCAATGAGCAGTTCTTC CSAREGRGLNEQFF
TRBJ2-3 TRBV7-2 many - TGTGCCAGCAGCTTATTATCCCCCCCGGATACGCAGTATTTT CASSLLSPPDTQYF